This TCR beta chain derives from a study of blood T cell repertoires in COVID-19. For the study at large: The United States, Italy and Spain were the sources of the acute and convalescent COVID-19 samples. PBMCs, B-cell-depleted T cells, or T cells provided the cDNA or gDNA that made up the material.

V lost 2 bases and J 8 bases, leaving 12 bases between the germline ends. The CDR3 runs to 13 residues. Germline values: CDR1 MNHEY, CDR2 SMNVEV (reference sequence). The repertoire was sequenced with immunoSEQ multiplex PCR; TCRdb's copy has only in-frame clones and lacks some. This sample has 100,000 to 120,000 clones, with 80% to 85% found just once. The chain uses TRBV27 and TRBJ1-2, with D possibly TRBD1 on 5 matching bases. The clonotype was recovered from a woman of 80 years or more with acute or convalescent COVID-19. The source material was peripheral blood. CDR3 sequence reads: CASSLGVQGGYTF. Written as DNA, the CDR3 is TGTGCCAGCAGTTTAGGGGTTCAGGGAGGCTACACCTTC.